This T cell receptor (beta chain) was recovered during a study of blood T cell repertoires in COVID-19. Looking at the study overall: The United States, Italy and Spain were the sources of the acute and convalescent COVID-19 samples.

The CDR3 length is 16 residues. Germline V lookup: CDR1 DFQATT, CDR2 SNEGSKA (reference sequence). J was trimmed by 7 bases and V by 3 bases; bases with no gene match: 10. Assay: immunoSEQ multiplex PCR; the TCRdb copy retains only in-frame clones and omits some. The sample includes about 180,000 clones, around 79% of them seen just once. Source material: peripheral blood. The origin of this receptor is a woman in her 70s with acute or convalescent COVID-19. The rearrangement uses TRBV20-1 and TRBJ1-5; 12 bases map to TRBD1. CDR3 loop: CSASRRDRGQYQPQHF. CDR3 DNA: TGCAGTGCTAGTCGGAGGGACAGGGGGCAATACCAGCCCCAGCATTTT.